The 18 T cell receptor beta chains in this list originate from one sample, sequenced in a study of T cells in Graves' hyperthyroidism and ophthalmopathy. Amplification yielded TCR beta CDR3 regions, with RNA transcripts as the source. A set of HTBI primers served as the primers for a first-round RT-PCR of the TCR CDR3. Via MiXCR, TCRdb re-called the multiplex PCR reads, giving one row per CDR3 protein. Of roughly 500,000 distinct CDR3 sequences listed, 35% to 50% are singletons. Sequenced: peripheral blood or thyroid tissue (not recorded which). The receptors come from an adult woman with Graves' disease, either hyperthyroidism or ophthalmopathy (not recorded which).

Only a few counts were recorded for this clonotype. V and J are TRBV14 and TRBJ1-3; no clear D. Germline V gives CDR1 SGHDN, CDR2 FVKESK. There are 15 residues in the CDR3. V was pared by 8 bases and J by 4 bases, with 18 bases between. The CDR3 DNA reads TGTGCCAGCTCACCACTCAAGCATTACGGAAACACCATATATTTT. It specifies CASSPLKHYGNTIYF.

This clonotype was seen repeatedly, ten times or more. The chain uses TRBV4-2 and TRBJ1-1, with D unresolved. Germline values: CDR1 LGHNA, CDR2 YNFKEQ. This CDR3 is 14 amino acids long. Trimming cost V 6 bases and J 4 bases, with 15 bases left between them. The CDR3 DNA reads TGTGCCAGCAGTCAGAACGCCCCGGCCACTGAAGCTTTCTTT. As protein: CASSQNAPATEAFF.

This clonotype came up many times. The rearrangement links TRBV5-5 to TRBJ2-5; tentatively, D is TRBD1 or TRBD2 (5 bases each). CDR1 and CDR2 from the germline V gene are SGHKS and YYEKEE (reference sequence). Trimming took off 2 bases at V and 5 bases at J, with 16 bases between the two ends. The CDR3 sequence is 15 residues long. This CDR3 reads CASSFSGVGAETQYF. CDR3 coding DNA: TGTGCCAGCAGCTTTTCCGGGGTAGGGGCGGAGACCCAGTACTTC.

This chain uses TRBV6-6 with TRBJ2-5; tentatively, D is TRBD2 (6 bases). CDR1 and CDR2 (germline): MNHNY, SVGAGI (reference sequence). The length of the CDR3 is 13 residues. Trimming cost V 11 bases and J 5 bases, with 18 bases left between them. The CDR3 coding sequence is TGTGCCGGTTCCCTGGGAGGTTGGGAGACCCAGTACTTC. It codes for CAGSLGGWETQYF.

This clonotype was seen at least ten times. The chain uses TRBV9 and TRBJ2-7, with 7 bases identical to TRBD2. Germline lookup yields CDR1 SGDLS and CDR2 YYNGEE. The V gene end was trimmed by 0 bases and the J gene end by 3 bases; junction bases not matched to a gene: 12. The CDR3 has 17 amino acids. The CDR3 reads CASSVATMGGEGYEQYF. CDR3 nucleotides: TGTGCCAGCAGCGTAGCGACGATGGGAGGGGAGGGCTACGAGCAGTACTTC.

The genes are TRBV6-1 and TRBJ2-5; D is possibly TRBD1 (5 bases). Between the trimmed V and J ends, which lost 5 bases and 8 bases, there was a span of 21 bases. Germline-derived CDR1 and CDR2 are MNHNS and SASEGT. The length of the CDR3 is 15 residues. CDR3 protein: CASSYDRYTRDTQYF. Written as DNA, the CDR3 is TGTGCCAGCAGTTACGACAGATATACAAGAGATACCCAGTACTTC.

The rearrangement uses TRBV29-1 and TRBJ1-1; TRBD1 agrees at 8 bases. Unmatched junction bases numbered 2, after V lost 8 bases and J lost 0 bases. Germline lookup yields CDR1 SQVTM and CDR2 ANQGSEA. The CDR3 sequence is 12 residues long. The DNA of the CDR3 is TGCAGCACGGGACAGGTGAACACTGAAGCTTTCTTT. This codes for CSTGQVNTEAFF.

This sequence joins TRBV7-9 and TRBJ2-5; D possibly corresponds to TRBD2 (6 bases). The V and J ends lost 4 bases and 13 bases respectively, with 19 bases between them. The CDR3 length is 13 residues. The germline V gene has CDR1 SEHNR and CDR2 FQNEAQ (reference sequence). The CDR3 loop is CASSSQRIRAGYF. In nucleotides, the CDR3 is TGTGCCAGCAGCTCTCAGAGGATAAGAGCGGGGTACTTC.

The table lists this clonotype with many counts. The CDR3 DNA reads as TGCAGTGCCCGCTACCGGGACAGCCAAGAGACCCAGTACTTC. This sequence encodes CSARYRDSQETQYF. This chain links TRBV20-1 with TRBJ2-5; 7 bases line up with TRBD1. Germline V gene data show CDR1 as DFQATT and CDR2 as SNEGSKA (reference sequence). The V segment lost 6 bases and the J segment 1 base; nucleotides outside the gene matches: 8. The CDR3 spans 14 residues.

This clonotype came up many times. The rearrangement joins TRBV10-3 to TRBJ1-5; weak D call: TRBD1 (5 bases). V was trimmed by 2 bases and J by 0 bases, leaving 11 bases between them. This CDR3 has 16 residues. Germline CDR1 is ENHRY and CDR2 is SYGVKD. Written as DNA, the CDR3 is TGTGCCATCAGTGAGGGGGACGGCTCTAGCAATCAGCCCCAGCATTTT. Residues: CAISEGDGSSNQPQHF.

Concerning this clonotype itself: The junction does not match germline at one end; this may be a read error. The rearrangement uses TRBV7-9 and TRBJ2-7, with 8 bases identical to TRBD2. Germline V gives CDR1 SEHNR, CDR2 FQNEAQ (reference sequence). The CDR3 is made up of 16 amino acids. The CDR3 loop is CASSLRLGTSVSEQYF. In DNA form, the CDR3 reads TGCGCCAGCAGCCTCCGCCTAGGGACTAGTGTAAGCGAGCAGTACTTC.

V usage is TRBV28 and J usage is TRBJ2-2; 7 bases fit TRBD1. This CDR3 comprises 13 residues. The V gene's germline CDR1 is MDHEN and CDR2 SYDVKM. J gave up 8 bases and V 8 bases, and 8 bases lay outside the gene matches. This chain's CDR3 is CASQNRGTGELFF. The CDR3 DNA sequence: TGTGCCAGCCAGAACAGGGGCACTGGGGAGCTGTTTTTT.

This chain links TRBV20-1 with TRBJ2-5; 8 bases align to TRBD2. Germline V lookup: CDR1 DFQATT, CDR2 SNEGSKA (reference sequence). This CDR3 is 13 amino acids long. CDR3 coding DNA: TGCGGACCGAGCAGCGGGAGTGCAGAGACCCAGTACTTC. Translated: CGPSSGSAETQYF.

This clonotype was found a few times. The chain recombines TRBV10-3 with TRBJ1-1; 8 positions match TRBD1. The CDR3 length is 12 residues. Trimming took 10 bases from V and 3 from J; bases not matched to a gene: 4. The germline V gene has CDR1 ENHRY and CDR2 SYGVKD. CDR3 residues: CATSDRDTEAFF. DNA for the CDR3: TGTGCCACCTCGGACAGGGACACTGAAGCTTTCTTT.

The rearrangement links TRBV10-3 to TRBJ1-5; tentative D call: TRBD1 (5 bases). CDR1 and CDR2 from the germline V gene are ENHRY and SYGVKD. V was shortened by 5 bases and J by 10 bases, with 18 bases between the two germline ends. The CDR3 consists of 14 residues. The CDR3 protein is CAISLTGGNSPQHF. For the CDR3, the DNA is TGTGCCATCAGTCTTACAGGCGGTAATTCACCCCAGCATTTT.

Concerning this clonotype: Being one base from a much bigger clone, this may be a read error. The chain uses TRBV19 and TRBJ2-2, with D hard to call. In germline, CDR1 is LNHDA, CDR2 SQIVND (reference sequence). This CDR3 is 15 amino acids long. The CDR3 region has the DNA TGTGCCAATAGTAACCTCATCACGAACACCGGGGAGCTGTTTTTT. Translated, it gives CANSNLITNTGELFF.

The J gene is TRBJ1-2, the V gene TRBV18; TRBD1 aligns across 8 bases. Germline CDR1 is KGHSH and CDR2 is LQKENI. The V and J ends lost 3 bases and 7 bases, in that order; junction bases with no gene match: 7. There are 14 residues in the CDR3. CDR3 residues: CASSPRQGHGGYTF. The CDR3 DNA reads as TGTGCCAGCTCACCGCGACAGGGGCATGGTGGCTACACCTTC. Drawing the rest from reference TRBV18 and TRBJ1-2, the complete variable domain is NAGVMQNPRHLVRRRGQEARLRCSPMKGHSHVYWYRQLPEEGLKFMVYLQKENIIDESGMPKERFSAEFPKEGPSILRIQQVVRGDSAAYFCASSPRQGHGGYTFGSGTRLTVV.

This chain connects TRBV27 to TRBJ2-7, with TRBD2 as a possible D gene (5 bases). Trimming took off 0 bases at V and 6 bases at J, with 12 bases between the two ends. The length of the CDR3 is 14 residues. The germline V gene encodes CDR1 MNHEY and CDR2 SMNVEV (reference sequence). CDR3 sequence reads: CASSLSSGIGEQYF. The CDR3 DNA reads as TGTGCCAGCAGTTTATCCTCGGGAATCGGCGAGCAGTACTTC.